Listed below are T cell receptor beta chains from one sample, sequenced in a study of shared clonotypes between healthy human individuals. Sequencing used immunoSEQ multiplex PCR; TCRdb keeps in-frame clones, though not all of them. The table includes about 2 million clones, 90% to 95% detected once. Input material: naive CD4+ T cells sorted from blood. Receptor source: a man between 18 and 35 years old in good health. Both conserved end residues are part of each CDR3. A D gene is named only where the DNA matches it firmly. The size field is filled for only some rows; it gives once, few, many or a size class.

>TRBV5-4|TRBJ2-3|13|few|-
TGTGCCAGCAGCTTGACAAGCACAGATACGCAGTATTTT
CASSLTSTDTQYF
>TRBV5-4|TRBJ2-1|15|-|-
TGTGCCAGCAGCCCGCTTTTGAGCTCCTACAATGAGCAGTTCTTC
CASSPLLSSYNEQFF
>TRBV28|TRBJ2-5|14|-|TRBD2
TGTGCCAGCAGTCTTCGCGGGGGCCAAGAGACCCAGTACTTC
CASSLRGGQETQYF
>TRBV30|TRBJ2-7|14|many|TRBD1
TGTGCCTGGAGTGGGGGGACAGGGGCCCACGAGCAGTACTTC
CAWSGGTGAHEQYF
>TRBV7-6|TRBJ2-2|16|-|TRBD1
TGTGCCAGCAGCTCCCCCGCTACAGGGGGAGCCGGGGAGCTGTTTTTT
CASSSPATGGAGELFF
>TRBV4-1|TRBJ2-1|15|once|TRBD2
TGCGCCAGCAGCCAAACCGGGACTAGAGACAATGAGCAGTTCTTC
CASSQTGTRDNEQFF
>TRBV20-1|TRBJ1-2|9|-|-
TGCAGCTCCACCTATGGCTACACCTTC
CSSTYGYTF
>TRBV2|TRBJ2-5|16|-|TRBD2
TGTGCCAGCAGTGAAACTGGCCTAGCGGGGCAAGAGACCCAGTACTTC
CASSETGLAGQETQYF
>TRBV7-2|TRBJ1-2|15|-|TRBD1
TGTGCCAGCAGCCCCTCCCTGGGACAGGGGCCCGGCTACACCTTC
CASSPSLGQGPGYTF
>TRBV18|TRBJ2-4|15|-|-
TGTGCCAGCTCACCACCCATGGGCATGGGAAACATTCAGTACTTC
CASSPPMGMGNIQYF
>TRBV2|TRBJ2-3|15|-|TRBD2
TGTGCCAGCAGCCGACTAGCGACTAGCACAGATACGCAGTATTTT
CASSRLATSTDTQYF
>TRBV5-6|TRBJ2-3|17|once|TRBD1
TGTGCCAGCAGCTTGGGTCGGCAGGGGGCTACCACAGATACGCAGTATTTT
CASSLGRQGATTDTQYF
>TRBV5-1|TRBJ2-1|15|-|-
TGCGCCAGCAGCTTGGAAGGCAGGGGCTACAATGAGCAGTTCTTC
CASSLEGRGYNEQFF
>TRBV6-5|TRBJ1-6|16|-|-
TGTGCCAGCAGTTACTCAGGACGCGGCTATAATTCACCCCTCCACTTT
CASSYSGRGYNSPLHF
>TRBV6-5|TRBJ1-2|12|-|-
TGTGCCACCGGGACCCACGTTGGGGGCTACACCTTC
CATGTHVGGYTF
>TRBV5-1|TRBJ2-2|12|-|-
TGCGCCAGCAGCTTTGACGGCGGGGAGCTGTTTTTT
CASSFDGGELFF
>TRBV10-3|TRBJ2-2|14|once|-
TGTGCCATTGAAGCCCAGCGGAACACCGGGGAGCTGTTTTTT
CAIEAQRNTGELFF
>TRBV5-1|TRBJ2-1|17|-|TRBD2
TGCGCCAGCAGCACTGGGACTAGCGGGAGCTCCTACAATGAGCAGTTCTTC
CASSTGTSGSSYNEQFF
>TRBV6-5|TRBJ1-1|14|-|-
TGTGCCAGCAGTCCACAGGGCTGGTTCACTGAAGCTTTCTTT
CASSPQGWFTEAFF
>TRBV19|TRBJ2-2|16|-|-
TGTGCCAGTAGTAAAGTGTTAGCGTCCGGCACCGGGGAGCTGTTTTTT
CASSKVLASGTGELFF
>TRBV19|TRBJ1-2|14|-|-
TGTGCCAGTAGGGTAGTGGGGACCTCCTATGGCTACACCTTC
CASRVVGTSYGYTF
>TRBV2|TRBJ2-2|12|-|TRBD1
TGTGCCAGCAGTGTACGGGACAGGGTTCAGTTTTTT
CASSVRDRVQFF
>TRBV30|TRBJ1-2|14|once|-
TGTGCCTGGACACCCGGAAGGGGGATCTATGGCTACACCTTC
CAWTPGRGIYGYTF
>TRBV5-1|TRBJ2-5|14|-|-
TGCGCCAGCAGCTTGGTTCCGGACGATGAGACCCAGTACTTC
CASSLVPDDETQYF
>TRBV5-6|TRBJ2-7|14|-|-
TGTGCCAGCAGCTTGGCCGGGGGCTCCTACGAGCAGTACTTC
CASSLAGGSYEQYF
>TRBV5-1|TRBJ2-7|13|-|-
TGCGCCAGCACCTCACGGGCGGCTGGCGAGCAGTACTTC
CASTSRAAGEQYF
>TRBV6-5|TRBJ2-2|14|-|-
TGTGCCAGCAAATATGGTTCACCCACCGGGGAGCTGTTTTTT
CASKYGSPTGELFF
>TRBV2|TRBJ2-6|17|once|TRBD1
TGTGCCAGCAGTGAACTTCGAGGGGGCGGTGGGGCCAACGTCCTGACTTTC
CASSELRGGGGANVLTF
>TRBV9|TRBJ1-6|14|-|-
TGTGCCAGCAGCGTGGGACTAAATAATTCACCCCTCCACTTT
CASSVGLNNSPLHF
>TRBV2|TRBJ2-7|13|-|-
TGTGCCAGCAGTGGGGCCGCTTCCTACGAGCAGTACTTC
CASSGAASYEQYF
>TRBV2|TRBJ1-1|15|-|-
TGTGCCAGCACGGCAGGGCTCAACCTTGACACTGAAGCTTTCTTT
CASTAGLNLDTEAFF
>TRBV30|TRBJ1-2|13|-|-
TGTGCCTGGAGTTCCTTAGGGCCCCCGGGCTACACCTTC
CAWSSLGPPGYTF
>TRBV5-4|TRBJ2-1|11|-|-
TGTGCCAGCAGCTGGGGAAATGAGCAGTTCTTC
CASSWGNEQFF
>TRBV30|TRBJ1-4|14|-|-
TGTGCCTGGACGAGACAGTCAACTAATGAAAAACTGTTTTTT
CAWTRQSTNEKLFF
>TRBV30|TRBJ2-3|12|-|-
TGTGCCTGGAGTGTAGCGGCAGATACGCAGTATTTT
CAWSVAADTQYF
>TRBV29-1|TRBJ1-1|13|-|-
TGCAGCGTTGAAGAGGCAGTGAACACTGAAGCTTTCTTT
CSVEEAVNTEAFF
>TRBV18|TRBJ1-2|18|-|-
TGTGCCAGCTCACGACTCGACTATCCCGCGGACCTTAACTATGGCTACACCTTC
CASSRLDYPADLNYGYTF
>TRBV6-1|TRBJ2-5|14|once|TRBD1
TGTGCCAGCAGCGTCGGGACAGCCCAAGAGACCCAGTACTTC
CASSVGTAQETQYF
>TRBV28|TRBJ1-1|10|-|-
TGTGCCAGCAGTTTCACTGAAGCTTTCTTT
CASSFTEAFF
>TRBV4-3|TRBJ2-1|15|once|-
TGCGCCAGCAGCCAAGAGCAGGGGACCTACAATGAGCAGTTCTTC
CASSQEQGTYNEQFF
>TRBV10-3|TRBJ2-7|11|-|-
TGTGCCATCACCGCTGGATACGAGCAGTACTTC
CAITAGYEQYF
>TRBV6-5|TRBJ2-5|12|-|TRBD1
TGTGCCAGCAGTGCGACAGGGGGGACCCAGTACTTC
CASSATGGTQYF
>TRBV7-9|TRBJ2-5|9|-|-
TGTGCCACCCCAGAGACCCAGTACTTC
CATPETQYF
>TRBV19|TRBJ2-7|16|-|-
TGTGCCAGTAGTAGTCAAGGCGGATTAACCTCCTACGAGCAGTACTTC
CASSSQGGLTSYEQYF
>TRBV6-6|TRBJ1-1|12|-|-
TGTGCCAGCAGTGGACAGACTACTGAAGCTTTCTTT
CASSGQTTEAFF
>TRBV7-2|TRBJ1-2|17|-|-
TGTGCCAGCAGCTTTCCGACGGACGTTACACTTAACTATGGCTACACCTTC
CASSFPTDVTLNYGYTF
>TRBV19|TRBJ1-5|16|-|TRBD1
TGTGCCAGTAGTATAGCATCAGGGGGCGGCAATCAGCCCCAGCATTTT
CASSIASGGGNQPQHF
>TRBV25-1|TRBJ2-1|17|-|TRBD2
TGTGCCAGCAGTGAATATCCCAGGACTAGCGGATACAATGAGCAGTTCTTC
CASSEYPRTSGYNEQFF